This T cell receptor beta chain was identified in a study of identical twins. Germline CDR1 is SGHRS and CDR2 is YFSETQ. The CDR3 is made up of 13 amino acids. Between the trimmed V and J ends, which lost 4 bases and 6 bases, there was a span of 13 bases. One entry per CDR3 protein, called by TCRdb with MiXCR from the 5' RACE reads. The top ten clones hold about 14% of a sample with 200,000 to 250,000 distinct CDR3 sequences, 5% to 7% of them seen once. The same specimen was also included in a second study, on T cells expressing NK-cell markers.

The gene calls are TRBV5-1 and TRBJ1-2, with D possibly matching TRBD1 (5 bases). The source of this sequence is a woman aged 18-30 years in good health. Sequencing was done on a sample of CD8+ T cells sorted from blood. DNA of the CDR3: TGCGCCAGCAGCGATGGGACGGGCAATGGCTACACCTTC. Encoded protein: CASSDGTGNGYTF.